Below, one TCR beta chain is given with its context. Libraries were prepared by immunoSEQ multiplex PCR; TCRdb keeps only in-frame clonotypes and omits some of them. The sample lists approximately 270,000 clones; around nine tenths were seen once. This record comes from a study of blood T cell repertoires in COVID-19. Study summary: PBMCs, B-cell-depleted T cells, or T cells were the source of the cDNA or gDNA that made up the material.

Germline V gives CDR1 LNHNV, CDR2 YYDKDF (reference sequence). The CDR3 runs 20 residues. Between the trimmed V and J ends, which lost 0 bases and 4 bases, there was a span of 28 bases. The sample taken for sequencing was PBMCs or T cells enriched from blood (not recorded which). The chain uses TRBV15 and TRBJ2-7, with TRBD2 as a possible D gene (7 bases). The sequence came from a woman in her fifties or sixties who had recovered from COVID-19. CDR3 sequence (DNA): TGTGCCACCAGCAGAGATCTCGGGACTACCACCTCGAGGGGGAATTACGAGCAGTACTTC. Its protein is CATSRDLGTTTSRGNYEQYF.